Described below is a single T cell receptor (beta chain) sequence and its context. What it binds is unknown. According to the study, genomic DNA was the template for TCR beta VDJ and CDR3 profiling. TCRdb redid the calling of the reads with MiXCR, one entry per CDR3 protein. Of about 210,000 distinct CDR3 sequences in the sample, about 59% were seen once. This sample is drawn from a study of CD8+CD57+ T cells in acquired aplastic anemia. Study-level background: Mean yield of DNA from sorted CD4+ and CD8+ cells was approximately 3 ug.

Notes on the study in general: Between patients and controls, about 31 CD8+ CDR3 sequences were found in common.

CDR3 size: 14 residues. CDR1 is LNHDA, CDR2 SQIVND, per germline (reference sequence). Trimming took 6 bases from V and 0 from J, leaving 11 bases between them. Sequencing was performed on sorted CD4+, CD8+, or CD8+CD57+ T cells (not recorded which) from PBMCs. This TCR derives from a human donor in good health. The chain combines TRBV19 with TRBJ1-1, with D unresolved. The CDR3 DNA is TGTGCCAGTAGGGTAGGGCAGCTGAACACTGAAGCTTTCTTT. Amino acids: CASRVGQLNTEAFF.